The 30 T cell receptor beta chains given below trace back to one sample, sequenced in a study of blood T cell repertoires in COVID-19. Here immunoSEQ multiplex PCR was the method, and the copy in TCRdb shows in-frame clones only, minus some. In the table there are around 260,000 clones, about 85% of which are singletons. Sequences were obtained from peripheral blood. These receptors all come from a man younger than 35 with active or convalescent COVID-19.

This chain links TRBV6-1 with TRBJ1-3; tentative D call: TRBD1 (5 bases). Germline values: CDR1 MNHNS, CDR2 SASEGT. The CDR3 has 16 amino acids. The ends were cut back, 2 bases at V and 0 bases at J, with 11 bases in the middle. The CDR3 loop reads CASSEMTANSGNTIYF. The CDR3 DNA sequence: TGTGCCAGCAGTGAAATGACAGCCAACTCTGGAAACACCATATATTTT.

The count of this clone is one. The rearrangement uses TRBV9 and TRBJ1-5, with D unclear. Germline loops: CDR1 SGDLS, CDR2 YYNGEE. The CDR3 spans 13 residues. V dropped 0 bases and J dropped 7 bases, with 8 bases sitting between them. In DNA form, the CDR3 reads TGTGCCAGCAGCGTAGGAGGCGGACAGCCCCAGCATTTT. This encodes CASSVGGGQPQHF.

In its sample, this clone was seen once. The chain links TRBV7-6 to TRBJ1-4; D call uncertain. V gave up 3 bases and J gave up 3 bases, with 14 bases separating them. From germline, CDR1 is SGHVS and CDR2 FNYEAQ. The CDR3 length is 16 residues. The CDR3 DNA reads TGTGCCAGCAGCTTGAGGACTCCCGAGGCTAATGAAAAACTGTTTTTT. As protein: CASSLRTPEANEKLFF.

V usage is TRBV6-5 and J usage is TRBJ1-5; D gene unclear. Trimming left V 5 bases short and J 5 bases short, with 13 bases between. The CDR3 runs to 14 residues. Germline values: CDR1 MNHEY, CDR2 SVGAGI. The CDR3 loop is CASSLQLNYQPQHF. The CDR3 coding sequence is TGTGCCAGCAGTCTACAGCTAAATTATCAGCCCCAGCATTTT.

The chain links TRBV15 to TRBJ2-1; TRBD2 matches at 9 bases. The CDR3 contains 17 residues. The trim removed 3 bases at V and 8 bases at J, leaving 14 bases unmatched. Germline assignment: CDR1 LNHNV and CDR2 YYDKDF (reference sequence). The CDR3: CATSRVSGSGSFYEQFF. The DNA of the CDR3 is TGTGCCACCAGCAGGGTCTCGGGTAGCGGGAGTTTCTATGAGCAGTTCTTC. The full variable domain, completed using reference TRBV15 and TRBJ2-1, is DAMVIQNPRYQVTQFGKPVTLSCSQTLNHNVMYWYQQKSSQAPKLLFHYYDKDFNNEADTPDNFQSRRPNTSFCFLDIRSPGLGDTAMYLCATSRVSGSGSFYEQFFGPGTRLTVL.

As DNA, the CDR3 is TGTGCCAGCAGCAGGAGACCCCTTTCCGATGGCTACACCTTC. Encoded protein: CASSRRPLSDGYTF. This sequence joins TRBV14 and TRBJ1-2; D is unresolved. The V end was cut by 5 bases, the J end by 6 bases, with 16 bases between. There are 14 residues in the CDR3. Germline CDR1 SGHDN, CDR2 FVKESK.

The rearrangement links TRBV11-2 to TRBJ2-7, with a weak D call TRBD2 (6 bases). The germline V gene has CDR1 SGHAT and CDR2 FQNNGV. Trimming cost V 6 bases and J 1 base, with 16 bases left between them. CDR3 length: 15 amino acids. In DNA form, the CDR3 reads TGTGCCAGCAGTTTTGGGGGGAGCTTATCCTACGAGCAGTACTTC. It encodes CASSFGGSLSYEQYF.

In its sample, this clone was seen once. This chain connects TRBV28 to TRBJ2-7; D is perhaps TRBD1 (5 bases). Trimming took 1 base from V and 0 from J, leaving 7 bases between them. CDR1 and CDR2 (germline): MDHEN, SYDVKM. The CDR3 covers 14 residues. CDR3 region: CASSLFQGSYEQYF. CDR3 in DNA: TGTGCCAGCAGTTTATTCCAGGGCTCCTACGAGCAGTACTTC.

This rearrangement joins TRBV7-6 to TRBJ2-7; 9 nucleotides match TRBD1. The J segment lost 2 bases and the V segment lost 5 bases, leaving 4 bases of the junction unmatched. This CDR3 region has 14 residues. From germline, CDR1 is SGHVS and CDR2 FNYEAQ. CDR3 loop: CASSLDRGTYEQYF. CDR3 coding DNA: TGTGCCAGCAGCCTGGACAGGGGTACCTACGAGCAGTACTTC.

The chain uses TRBV11-3 and TRBJ2-2; 7 nucleotides match TRBD1. After removal of 5 bases from V and 4 bases from J, the junction contained 7 bases not matched to a gene. CDR1 and CDR2 (germline): SGHNT, YENEEA. This CDR3 contains 15 residues. The CDR3 DNA reads as TGTGCCAGCAGCCCTCCAGGGGGAAGCACCGGGGAGCTGTTTTTT. It specifies CASSPPGGSTGELFF.

The DNA for the CDR3 is TGTGCCAGCAAACCCGGACAGGGTAGTTCACCCCTCCACTTT. Encoded protein: CASKPGQGSSPLHF. The chain carries TRBV6-6 and TRBJ1-6; 8 bases match TRBD1. The V and J ends lost 7 bases and 9 bases, in that order; junction bases with no gene match: 8. The CDR3 spans 14 residues. Germline V CDR1 and CDR2: MNHNY, SVGAGI (reference sequence).

The chain joins TRBV6-5 to TRBJ1-1; no definite D call. CDR1 is MNHEY and CDR2 is SVGAGI in the germline V gene. The length of the CDR3 is 13 residues. V gave up 7 bases and J gave up 1 base, with 10 bases separating them. CDR3 nucleotide sequence: TGTGCCAGCACTTTGTCCAGGAACACTGAAGCTTTCTTT. Translating it yields CASTLSRNTEAFF.

V usage is TRBV27 and J usage is TRBJ2-5, with 7 bases that match TRBD1. The V segment lost 2 bases and the J segment 4 bases; nucleotides outside the gene matches: 7. The CDR3 has 15 amino acids. In germline, CDR1 is MNHEY, CDR2 SMNVEV (reference sequence). CDR3 amino acids: CASSLGPTGRETQYF. The DNA of the CDR3 is TGTGCCAGCAGTTTAGGCCCGACAGGGAGAGAGACCCAGTACTTC.

This rearrangement joins TRBV6-5 to TRBJ2-2, with 7 bases fitting TRBD2. Germline V lookup: CDR1 MNHEY, CDR2 SVGAGI. The length of the CDR3 is 13 residues. V dropped 6 bases and J dropped 9; count of bases not matched to a gene: 7. CDR3 residues: CASRSGGGRELFF. The CDR3 DNA reads TGTGCCAGCAGGTCGGGAGGAGGCCGGGAGCTGTTTTTT.

This chain joins TRBV6-4 and TRBJ1-4; D ambiguous. V lost 5 bases to trimming and J lost 7 bases, with 2 bases between them. In germline, CDR1 is MRHNA, CDR2 SNTAGT. The CDR3 is 10 residues long. The CDR3 sequence is CASSLEKLFF. CDR3 DNA sequence: TGTGCCAGCAGTCTTGAAAAACTGTTTTTT.

Only one count was recorded for this clone. The chain uses TRBV5-4 and TRBJ2-3, with 9 bases aligning to TRBD2. CDR3 size: 16 residues. Germline lookup yields CDR1 SGHNT and CDR2 YYREEE (reference sequence). The J segment lost 1 base and the V segment lost 0 bases, leaving 3 bases of the junction unmatched. The CDR3 DNA reads TGTGCCAGCAGCTTGGCGGGACTAGCAGGCACAGATACGCAGTATTTT. It is translated as CASSLAGLAGTDTQYF.

The chain couples TRBV28 to TRBJ2-5; 7 bases map to TRBD1. The CDR3 totals 13 residues. Germline V gene sequence: CDR1 MDHEN, CDR2 SYDVKM. V shed 2 bases and J 3 bases; nucleotides not matched to a gene: 0. This CDR3 reads CASSLGTEETQYF. CDR3 DNA sequence: TGTGCCAGCAGTTTAGGGACAGAAGAGACCCAGTACTTC.

The J gene is TRBJ2-7, the V gene TRBV2; D gene ambiguous. Germline V lookup: CDR1 SNHLY, CDR2 FYNNEI. This CDR3 has 13 residues. The germline V and J ends were trimmed by 3 bases and 0 bases, with 6 bases remaining between them. CDR3 region: CASSDTSSYEQYF. The CDR3 coding sequence is TGTGCCAGCAGTGACACCAGCTCCTACGAGCAGTACTTC.

This clone was seen only once. The chain has TRBV18 and TRBJ1-6; D is undetermined. The germline V gene encodes CDR1 KGHSH and CDR2 LQKENI. The CDR3 spans 17 residues. V lost 3 bases and J 10 bases, leaving 22 bases between the germline ends. CDR3 region: CASSPIAVGGISSPLHF. DNA for the CDR3: TGTGCCAGCTCACCGATCGCAGTAGGCGGAATTTCGTCACCCCTCCACTTT.

The genes are TRBV6-5 and TRBJ1-3; no definite D call. Looked up from germline, CDR1 is MNHEY and CDR2 is SVGAGI. V was trimmed by 0 bases and J by 0 bases, leaving 9 bases between them. There are 16 residues in the CDR3. The chain's CDR3 is CASSYSSLSSGNTIYF. The CDR3 DNA follows: TGTGCCAGCAGTTACTCTAGCCTGAGCTCTGGAAACACCATATATTTT.

This rearrangement joins TRBV9 to TRBJ1-1; D ambiguous. Germline loops: CDR1 SGDLS, CDR2 YYNGEE. This CDR3 region has 11 residues. V dropped 4 bases and J dropped 3 bases, with 4 bases sitting between them. The CDR3 region is CASSRDTEAFF. CDR3 DNA sequence: TGTGCCAGCAGCCGGGACACTGAAGCTTTCTTT.

The V call is TRBV10-2, the J call TRBJ2-3; a weak D match, TRBD2 (6 bases). Trimming stripped 6 bases from V and 5 bases from J, with 24 bases between. This CDR3 is 17 amino acids long. Germline CDR1 is WSHSY and CDR2 is SAAADI. The CDR3 bases are TGCGCCAGCAGCCCCACCGCGGCCCCTGGGGGACTAGATACGCAGTATTTT. Amino acids: CASSPTAAPGGLDTQYF.

CDR3 in amino acids: CASRDRLAQETQYF. As DNA, the CDR3 is TGTGCCAGCAGAGACAGACTAGCCCAAGAGACCCAGTACTTC. J is TRBJ2-5 and V is TRBV2, with 7 positions matching TRBD2. V lost 6 bases and J lost 1; bases outside the gene matches: 5. Germline V gene lookup returns CDR1 SNHLY and CDR2 FYNNEI. The CDR3 sequence is 14 residues long.

This chain connects TRBV9 to TRBJ2-1, with D unresolved. Trimming took 2 bases from V and 0 from J, leaving 24 bases between them. The CDR3 has 20 residues. Germline V gene sequence: CDR1 SGDLS, CDR2 YYNGEE. The CDR3 sequence is CASSVSMRNILGSSYNEQFF. CDR3 DNA: TGTGCCAGCAGCGTTAGTATGCGGAATATCCTCGGAAGCTCCTACAATGAGCAGTTCTTC.

The genes are TRBV30 and TRBJ2-5; 8 nucleotides agree with TRBD2. Germline trimming cut 8 bases from V and 4 bases from J; bases unmatched to any gene: 12. CDR1 and CDR2 (germline): GTSNPN, SVGIG (reference sequence). CDR3 size: 14 residues. The CDR3 DNA sequence: TGTGCCGGGGAGGTAGCGGGGTTGGCAGAGACCCAGTACTTC. It is translated as CAGEVAGLAETQYF.

V and J are TRBV9 and TRBJ2-2; perhaps TRBD2 as D (5 bases). V was cut by 6 bases and J by 2 bases, with 11 bases left in between. Germline CDR1 is SGDLS and CDR2 is YYNGEE. The CDR3 extends over 14 amino acids. This CDR3 reads CASTPGLNTGELFF. CDR3 DNA: TGTGCCAGCACCCCCGGACTTAACACCGGGGAGCTGTTTTTT.

The chain is built from TRBV18 and TRBJ1-1; weak D call: TRBD1 (5 bases). Trimming took 5 bases from V and 1 from J, leaving 11 bases between them. The CDR3 contains 14 residues. Looked up from germline, CDR1 is KGHSH and CDR2 is LQKENI. The DNA of the CDR3 is TGTGCCAGCTCAACGGGGGAGGCGAACACTGAAGCTTTCTTT. It translates to CASSTGEANTEAFF.

The chain combines TRBV18 with TRBJ2-5; 9 bases are shared with TRBD1. The CDR3 extends over 14 amino acids. V was pared by 4 bases and J by 3 bases, with 3 bases of the junction left unmatched. Germline CDR1 and CDR2: KGHSH and LQKENI. The CDR3 DNA reads as TGTGCCAGCTCACGACAGGGGGTCGAAGAGACCCAGTACTTC. Amino acids: CASSRQGVEETQYF.

V and J are TRBV30 and TRBJ2-3; TRBD1 aligns across 10 bases. In germline, CDR1 is GTSNPN, CDR2 SVGIG (reference sequence). This CDR3 spans 13 amino acids. The V gene end was trimmed by 7 bases and the J gene end by 1 base; junction bases not matched to a gene: 2. CDR3 residues: CASGTGGTDTQYF. CDR3 nucleotides: TGTGCCTCTGGGACAGGGGGCACAGATACGCAGTATTTT. Full variable domain (remainder filled in from reference TRBV30 and TRBJ2-3): SQTIHQWPATLVQPVGSPLSLECTVEGTSNPNLYWYRQAAGRGLQLLFYSVGIGQISSEVPQNLSASRPQDRQFILSSKKLLLSDSGFYLCASGTGGTDTQYFGPGTRLTVL.

The CDR3 DNA reads TGTGCCAGCAGCAAACAGCCAGGGGCTGGGGGCTACACCTTC. This encodes CASSKQPGAGGYTF. This chain uses TRBV21-1 with TRBJ1-2; the table's D call, TRBD1, has no DNA check behind it. TRBV21-1 is assigned pseudogene status. The CDR3 contains 14 residues.